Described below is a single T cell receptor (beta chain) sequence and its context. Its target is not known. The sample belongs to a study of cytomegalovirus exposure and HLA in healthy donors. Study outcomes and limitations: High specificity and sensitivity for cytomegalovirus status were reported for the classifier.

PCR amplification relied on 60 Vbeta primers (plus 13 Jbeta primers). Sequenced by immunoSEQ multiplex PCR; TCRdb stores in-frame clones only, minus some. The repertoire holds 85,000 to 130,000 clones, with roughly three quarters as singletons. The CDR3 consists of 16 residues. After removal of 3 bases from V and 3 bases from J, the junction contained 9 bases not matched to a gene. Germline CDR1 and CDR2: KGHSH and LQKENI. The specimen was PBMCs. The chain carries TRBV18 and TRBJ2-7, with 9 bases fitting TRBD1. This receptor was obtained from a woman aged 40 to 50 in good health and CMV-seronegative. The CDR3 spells CASSPYTGGNIYEQYF. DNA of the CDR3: TGTGCCAGCTCACCTTATACAGGGGGCAACATCTACGAGCAGTACTTC.